The 10 T cell receptor beta chains below were found in one sample sequenced in a study of early T cells in non-severe SARS-CoV-2 infection. TCRdb ran MiXCR on the 5' RACE reads and lists one entry per CDR3 protein. The sample records about 66,000 distinct CDR3 sequences, 18% being singletons. This sample comprised whole blood, obtained at baseline. The receptors were sampled from an adult who was a healthcare worker with PCR-confirmed SARS-CoV-2 infection or an uninfected control (not recorded which).

This clonotype was found a few times. The V and J genes are TRBV20-1 and TRBJ2-7; maybe TRBD1 (5 bases). The CDR3 sequence is 13 residues long. The V end lost 3 bases, the J end lost 1 base, and 10 bases lay between the germline ends. Germline V gene sequence: CDR1 DFQATT, CDR2 SNEGSKA (reference sequence). The CDR3 bases are TGCAGTGCTAGCCCCAGGGCTTCCTACGAGCAGTACTTC. Amino acid sequence: CSASPRASYEQYF.

The chain carries TRBV5-1 and TRBJ1-3; tentatively, D is TRBD1 (6 bases). V gave up 0 bases and J gave up 3 bases, with 7 bases separating them. The germline V gene has CDR1 SGHRS and CDR2 YFSETQ. This CDR3 comprises 14 residues. CDR3 bases: TGCGCCAGCAGCTTGGCAGGGGTTGGAAACACCATATATTTT. As protein: CASSLAGVGNTIYF.

This clonotype has more than one count but fewer than ten. The rearrangement joins TRBV6-2 or TRBV6-3 to TRBJ2-1; TRBD2 matches 11 bases. The CDR3 has 16 residues. Germline V gives CDR1 MNHEY, CDR2 SVGEGT. Trimming removed 8 bases from V and 1 base from J; junction bases left unmatched: 7. In nucleotides, the CDR3 is TGTGCCAGCCTCGGGACTAGCGGACTGTCCTACAATGAGCAGTTCTTC. This codes for CASLGTSGLSYNEQFF.

The chain couples TRBV18 to TRBJ1-6; D is perhaps TRBD1 (6 bases). This CDR3 region has 15 residues. The V and J ends lost 3 bases and 7 bases respectively, with 13 bases between them. Looked up from germline, CDR1 is KGHSH and CDR2 is LQKENI. Here the CDR3 reads CASSPQGQQNSPLHF. In DNA form, the CDR3 reads TGTGCCAGCTCACCGCAAGGACAGCAAAATTCACCCCTCCACTTT.

The rearrangement joins TRBV3-1 to TRBJ2-5; 12 bases are a match to TRBD1. Germline CDR1 is LGHDT and CDR2 is YNNKEL (reference sequence). The CDR3 consists of 15 residues. Germline trimming cut 3 bases from V and 6 bases from J; bases unmatched to any gene: 5. This chain's CDR3 is CASSHGTGGEKTQYF. The CDR3 DNA follows: TGTGCCAGCAGCCACGGGACAGGGGGCGAAAAGACCCAGTACTTC.

A few counts support this clonotype. The chain recombines TRBV3-1 with TRBJ2-2, with a weak D call TRBD1 (6 bases). V was pared by 0 bases and J by 0 bases, with 14 bases between. Germline-derived CDR1 and CDR2 are LGHDT and YNNKEL (reference sequence). CDR3 size: 18 residues. The CDR3 region is CASSQDLSGVANTGELFF. CDR3 nucleotide sequence: TGTGCCAGCAGCCAAGATTTGTCAGGGGTGGCGAACACCGGGGAGCTGTTTTTT.

This clonotype was detected only once. The J gene is TRBJ2-1, the V gene TRBV6-5, with D possibly TRBD1 on 5 matching bases. CDR1 and CDR2 from the germline V gene are MNHEY and SVGAGI. The V and J ends lost 5 bases and 4 bases respectively, with 21 bases between them. This CDR3 has 17 amino acids. CDR3 sequence reads: CASSPRGWTNNYNEQFF. CDR3 bases: TGTGCCAGCAGTCCCCGAGGCTGGACAAACAATTACAATGAGCAGTTCTTC.

The V call is TRBV19, the J call TRBJ1-5, with 11 bases lining up with TRBD1. Germline CDR1 reads LNHDA; CDR2 reads SQIVND (reference sequence). V shed 6 bases and J 5 bases; nucleotides not matched to a gene: 12. CDR3 length equals 17 residues. The CDR3 bases are TGTGCCAGTAGATTGGTACCCCGGGACAGGGGGGATCAGCCCCAGCATTTT. Protein: CASRLVPRDRGDQPQHF.

This clonotype was seen only a few times. This rearrangement joins TRBV7-2 to TRBJ2-7; TRBD2 aligns across 7 bases. In germline, CDR1 is SGHTA, CDR2 FQGNSA. The J segment lost 2 bases and the V segment lost 4 bases, leaving 8 bases of the junction unmatched. This CDR3 has 15 amino acids. The CDR3 reads CASSSISGRAYEQYF. CDR3 coding DNA: TGTGCCAGCAGCTCCATTAGCGGGCGCGCCTACGAGCAGTACTTC.

This clonotype was seen a few times. The rearrangement uses TRBV4-3 and TRBJ2-1; 8 bases are shared with TRBD2. Unmatched junction bases numbered 8, after V lost 4 bases and J lost 6 bases. The CDR3 extends over 15 amino acids. Germline CDR1 LGHNA, CDR2 YSLEER. CDR3 sequence: CASSRSSGISNEQFF. CDR3 bases: TGCGCCAGCAGCCGAAGTAGCGGGATCTCCAATGAGCAGTTCTTC.